The 30 T cell receptor beta chains below all came from one sample that was sequenced in a study of shared clonotypes between healthy human individuals. TCRdb's copy holds only in-frame clones and misses some; the assay was immunoSEQ multiplex PCR. The repertoire holds around 1.6 million clones, with under 99% as singletons. The sequenced sample was naive CD4+ T cells sorted from blood. Stated subset: CD45RA+ positively selected. All receptors derive from a man aged 25 to 45 in good health.

This rearrangement joins TRBV6-5 to TRBJ1-2, with 7 positions matching TRBD1. Looked up from germline, CDR1 is MNHEY and CDR2 is SVGAGI. This CDR3 has 13 residues. With 4 bases clipped from V and 7 bases from J, the junction kept 6 bases outside the gene matches. CDR3 region: CASSFPGGSGYTF. CDR3 coding DNA: TGTGCCAGCAGTTTCCCAGGGGGTTCTGGCTACACCTTC.

The chain recombines TRBV5-4 with TRBJ2-1, with 12 bases fitting TRBD2. The CDR3 runs to 16 residues. The junction had 3 bases not matched to a gene; V was cut back by 0 bases and J by 5 bases. CDR1 is SGHNT and CDR2 is YYREEE in the germline V gene (reference sequence). DNA of the CDR3: TGTGCCAGCAGCTTGGTCGGACTAGCGGGACACAATGAGCAGTTCTTC. Translated: CASSLVGLAGHNEQFF.

The CDR3 nucleotides are TGTGCCAGCCAGGGGCTAGGAAACACTGAAGCTTTCTTT. Its protein product is CASQGLGNTEAFF. The chain uses TRBV25-1 and TRBJ1-1; perhaps TRBD1 as D (6 bases). The CDR3 has 13 residues. CDR1 and CDR2 (germline): MGHDK, SYGVNS. V dropped 8 bases and J dropped 2 bases, with 12 bases sitting between them.

J is TRBJ2-4 and V is TRBV27, with D possibly being TRBD1 (6 bases). V was clipped by 2 bases and J by 3 bases, with 11 bases between them. The germline CDR1 and CDR2 sequences are MNHEY and SMNVEV (reference sequence). The CDR3 extends over 15 amino acids. CDR3 amino acids: CASSLNRAFKNIQYF. CDR3 DNA sequence: TGTGCCAGCAGTTTAAACAGGGCCTTCAAAAACATTCAGTACTTC.

This chain links TRBV28 with TRBJ1-4, with TRBD1 matching over 7 bases. The CDR3 consists of 11 residues. With 10 bases clipped from V and 5 bases from J, the junction kept 1 base outside the gene matches. From germline, CDR1 is MDHEN and CDR2 SYDVKM. The CDR3 sequence is CATGGNEKLFF. Here the CDR3 DNA reads TGTGCCACAGGGGGAAATGAAAAACTGTTTTTT.

The chain has TRBV5-1 and TRBJ1-1; a weak D match, TRBD1 (6 bases). V gave up 3 bases and J gave up 2 bases, with 14 bases separating them. Looked up from germline, CDR1 is SGHRS and CDR2 is YFSETQ. CDR3 length equals 15 residues. As DNA, the CDR3 is TGCGCCAGCAGCTCAGATCAGGGGTTCAACACTGAAGCTTTCTTT. Encoded protein: CASSSDQGFNTEAFF.

The count of this clone is one. The gene calls are TRBV12-5 and TRBJ1-4; D is undetermined. The V end lost 0 bases, the J end lost 16 bases, and 12 bases lay between the germline ends. Looked up from germline, CDR1 is LGHNT and CDR2 is FRNRAP. There are 12 residues in the CDR3. The CDR3 region has the DNA TGTGCTAGTGGTTTGGTATTCGGGTTGAAGTTTTTT. This translates into CASGLVFGLKFF.

For this clone: Within the sample, other DNA sequences also encode this same CDR3. The chain combines TRBV18 with TRBJ2-5; tentatively, D is TRBD1 (6 bases). With 2 bases removed from V and 4 bases from J, the gap between germline ends came to 8 bases. There are 13 residues in the CDR3. Germline V gene lookup returns CDR1 KGHSH and CDR2 LQKENI. The CDR3 sequence is CASSPVRGETQYF. CDR3 coding DNA: TGTGCCAGCTCACCAGTCAGGGGAGAGACCCAGTACTTC.

The V call is TRBV5-1, the J call TRBJ2-1; D gene ambiguous. This CDR3 has 14 residues. Germline CDR1 is SGHRS and CDR2 is YFSETQ. V was trimmed by 0 bases and J by 8 bases, leaving 12 bases between them. The CDR3 sequence: CASSLAIPTDEQFF. In DNA, the CDR3 is TGCGCCAGCAGCTTGGCGATTCCAACCGATGAGCAGTTCTTC.

The rearrangement links TRBV5-1 to TRBJ2-7; 10 bases align to TRBD2. CDR3 length equals 14 residues. Germline trimming cut 2 bases from V and 3 bases from J; bases unmatched to any gene: 2. The germline gives CDR1 SGHRS, CDR2 YFSETQ. CDR3 sequence reads: CASSFRTSGYEQYF. The CDR3 DNA sequence: TGCGCCAGCAGCTTTCGGACTAGCGGCTACGAGCAGTACTTC.

The chain uses TRBV28 and TRBJ1-1; D unresolved. V lost 6 bases and J 1 base, leaving 12 bases between the germline ends. Germline CDR1 reads MDHEN; CDR2 reads SYDVKM. CDR3 size: 14 residues. The CDR3 DNA reads as TGTGCCAGCAGCCCATCAGAGGGGAACACTGAAGCTTTCTTT. Protein sequence: CASSPSEGNTEAFF. The complete variable domain, with remaining parts taken from reference TRBV28 and TRBJ1-1, reads DVKVTQSSRYLVKRTGEKVFLECVQDMDHENMFWYRQDPGLGLRLIYFSYDVKMKEKGDIPEGYSVSREKKERFSLILESASTNQTSMYLCASSPSEGNTEAFFGQGTRLTVV.

V usage is TRBV19 and J usage is TRBJ2-1, with 11 bases fitting TRBD2. The CDR3 has 15 residues. Germline V CDR1 and CDR2: LNHDA, SQIVND (reference sequence). J gave up 7 bases and V 3 bases, and 5 bases lay outside the gene matches. Written as DNA, the CDR3 is TGTGCCAGTAGTATTATAACTAGCGGGAGAAATGAGCAGTTCTTC. Protein: CASSIITSGRNEQFF.

The chain combines TRBV20-1 with TRBJ2-7; D call uncertain. Germline CDR1 DFQATT, CDR2 SNEGSKA (reference sequence). V lost 6 bases and J 7 bases, leaving 13 bases between the germline ends. The CDR3 loop spans 11 amino acids. The CDR3 loop reads CSARLTREQYF. The CDR3 bases are TGCAGTGCGCGCCTGACGCGGGAGCAGTACTTC.

The chain employs TRBV2 and TRBJ1-3; a weak D match, TRBD1 (5 bases). The CDR3 is 13 residues long. V was trimmed by 9 bases and J by 1 base, leaving 10 bases between them. The germline V gene encodes CDR1 SNHLY and CDR2 FYNNEI. CDR3 amino acids: CARRQISGNTIYF. CDR3 DNA: TGTGCCAGAAGACAGATATCTGGAAACACCATATATTTT.

The chain couples TRBV5-1 to TRBJ2-1, with TRBD2 identical over 11 bases. The CDR3 extends over 17 amino acids. With 3 bases clipped from V and 3 bases from J, the junction kept 8 bases outside the gene matches. CDR1 is SGHRS, CDR2 YFSETQ, per germline. The CDR3 nucleotides read TGCGCCAGCAGCTCCGGGACTAGCGGACCGGTCTACAATGAGCAGTTCTTC. This gives the protein CASSSGTSGPVYNEQFF.

V usage is TRBV5-6 and J usage is TRBJ2-7, with D possibly being TRBD1 (6 bases). Germline V gene lookup returns CDR1 SGHDT and CDR2 YYEEEE. Trimming shortened V by 0 bases and J by 4 bases, and 11 bases separated the two germline ends. The CDR3 length is 14 residues. The chain's CDR3 is CASSLAARGYEQYF. The DNA of the CDR3 is TGTGCCAGCAGCTTGGCGGCCAGGGGATACGAGCAGTACTTC.

The chain employs TRBV14 and TRBJ1-1; D remains unclear. Germline CDR1 reads SGHDN; CDR2 reads FVKESK. The V and J ends lost 4 bases and 4 bases respectively, with 7 bases between them. This CDR3 is 12 amino acids long. The DNA of the CDR3 is TGTGCCAGCAGCCTTCAACTCACTGAAGCTTTCTTT. Protein sequence: CASSLQLTEAFF.

This chain joins TRBV6-4 and TRBJ2-2; TRBD2 matches at 13 bases. CDR3 size: 18 residues. The germline gives CDR1 MRHNA, CDR2 SNTAGT. CDR3 nucleotide sequence: TGTGCTACTCGGCAAACTAGCGGGAGGGGAGCGAACACCGGGGAGCTGTTTTTT. Translating gives CATRQTSGRGANTGELFF.

The rearrangement joins TRBV28 to TRBJ2-2; D is uncertain. V was shortened by 6 bases and J by 5 bases, with 10 bases between the two germline ends. Per germline, CDR1 MDHEN and CDR2 SYDVKM. The CDR3 runs 13 residues. The CDR3 here is CASSVRGTGELFF. CDR3 in DNA: TGTGCCAGCAGCGTGAGAGGAACCGGGGAGCTGTTTTTT.

The chain couples TRBV5-4 to TRBJ1-1; D remains unclear. Germline CDR1 and CDR2: SGHNT and YYREEE (reference sequence). V was pared by 1 base and J by 1 base, with 8 bases between. CDR3 length: 14 residues. CDR3 region: CASSLLRGNTEAFF. For the CDR3, the DNA is TGTGCCAGCAGCTTGTTGCGGGGGAACACTGAAGCTTTCTTT. Using reference TRBV5-4 and TRBJ1-1 for the parts outside the CDR3, the full variable domain is ETGVTQSPTHLIKTRGQQVTLRCSSQSGHNTVSWYQQALGQGPQFIFQYYREEENGRGNFPPRFSGLQFPNYSSELNVNALELDDSALYLCASSLLRGNTEAFFGQGTRLTVV.

For this clone: Other DNA sequences in the same sample also yield this CDR3. The chain combines TRBV20-1 with TRBJ1-2; tentative D call: TRBD1 (5 bases). With 3 bases removed from V and 7 bases from J, the gap between germline ends came to 9 bases. The CDR3 is made up of 11 amino acids. From germline, CDR1 is DFQATT and CDR2 SNEGSKA (reference sequence). DNA of the CDR3: TGCAGTGCTAGGGGACTGGGTGGCTACACCTTC. Protein sequence: CSARGLGGYTF.

This chain links TRBV28 with TRBJ2-7; possible D gene TRBD1, 6 bases. The CDR3 is 14 residues long. Germline-derived CDR1 and CDR2 are MDHEN and SYDVKM. V shed 6 bases and J shed 1 base, with 13 bases lying between them. CDR3 nucleotide sequence: TGTGCCAGCAGCCAGCCCGGACAGTCCTACGAGCAGTACTTC. Protein sequence: CASSQPGQSYEQYF. The full variable domain, its missing parts supplied by reference TRBV28 and TRBJ2-7, is DVKVTQSSRYLVKRTGEKVFLECVQDMDHENMFWYRQDPGLGLRLIYFSYDVKMKEKGDIPEGYSVSREKKERFSLILESASTNQTSMYLCASSQPGQSYEQYFGPGTRLTVT.

V usage is TRBV27 and J usage is TRBJ2-7; D gene unclear. Trimming took 7 bases from V and 3 from J, leaving 7 bases between them. This CDR3 has 11 amino acids. CDR1 and CDR2 (germline): MNHEY, SMNVEV (reference sequence). In nucleotides, the CDR3 is TGTGCCAGCAACCCTTTCTACGAGCAGTACTTC. Translation: CASNPFYEQYF.

This clone was detected only once. The chain has TRBV4-2 and TRBJ2-6, with 13 nucleotides matching TRBD2. Germline assignment: CDR1 LGHNA and CDR2 YNFKEQ. The V gene end was trimmed by 2 bases and the J gene end by 0 bases; junction bases not matched to a gene: 4. The CDR3 runs 19 residues. The CDR3 protein is CASSQPTSGRDSGANVLTF. DNA of the CDR3: TGTGCCAGCAGCCAACCAACTAGCGGGAGGGACTCTGGGGCCAACGTCCTGACTTTC.

The chain links TRBV6-5 to TRBJ1-2, with D perhaps TRBD1 (5 bases). Germline lookup yields CDR1 MNHEY and CDR2 SVGAGI. V was pared by 7 bases and J by 5 bases, with 8 bases between. The CDR3 covers 11 residues. The CDR3 spells CASTEGYGYTF. The CDR3 nucleotides read TGTGCCAGCACCGAGGGGTATGGCTACACCTTC.

Concerning this clone itself: The same CDR3 arises from other DNA sequences in this sample as well. V gene TRBV19 combines with J gene TRBJ2-3, with D maybe TRBD2 (5 bases). Between the trimmed V and J ends, which lost 3 bases and 3 bases, there was a span of 10 bases. CDR3 length: 14 residues. Germline V CDR1 and CDR2: LNHDA, SQIVND (reference sequence). The CDR3 sequence: CASSIGLSTDTQYF. As DNA, the CDR3 is TGTGCCAGTAGTATCGGACTGTCAACAGATACGCAGTATTTT.

The chain couples TRBV18 to TRBJ2-7; TRBD1 matches at 7 bases. The CDR3 contains 15 residues. The germline V gene encodes CDR1 KGHSH and CDR2 LQKENI. The junction had 5 bases not matched to a gene; V was cut back by 3 bases and J by 0 bases. CDR3 sequence (DNA): TGTGCCAGCTCACCGAGGACAGGAACCTCCTACGAGCAGTACTTC. Its translation is CASSPRTGTSYEQYF.

This clone was picked up one time. V usage is TRBV14 and J usage is TRBJ1-2; possible D gene TRBD1, 6 bases. Trimming removed 1 base from V and 4 bases from J, with 10 bases in between. Germline V CDR1 and CDR2: SGHDN, FVKESK. This CDR3 has 14 amino acids. CDR3 nucleotide sequence: TGTGCCAGCAGCCAAGTTTCCAGGGGCTATGGCTACACCTTC. Its protein product is CASSQVSRGYGYTF.

A single count supports this clone. The V and J genes are TRBV29-1 and TRBJ2-3; D not certain. The germline gives CDR1 SQVTM, CDR2 ANQGSEA. Trimming stripped 3 bases from V and 0 bases from J, with 7 bases between. CDR3 length: 13 residues. CDR3 coding DNA: TGCAGCGTTGATCCGCTGAGCACAGATACGCAGTATTTT. Translating gives CSVDPLSTDTQYF.

This clone occurred once. At the DNA level, this CDR3 is encoded by other sequences in the same sample as well. This chain links TRBV18 with TRBJ2-3; 7 bases align to TRBD2. In germline, CDR1 is KGHSH, CDR2 LQKENI. The CDR3 sequence is 15 residues long. With 3 bases clipped from V and 0 bases from J, the junction kept 3 bases outside the gene matches. The DNA of the CDR3 is TGTGCCAGCTCACCTTTGGGGGGGAGCACAGATACGCAGTATTTT. This gives the protein CASSPLGGSTDTQYF.